This T cell receptor beta chain emerged from a study of blood T cell repertoires in COVID-19. CDR3 size: 15 residues. Unmatched junction bases numbered 3, after V lost 0 bases and J lost 2 bases. Germline-derived CDR1 and CDR2 are MNHEY and SVGAGI. Only in-frame clones appear in the TCRdb table, and some are missing; sequencing was by immunoSEQ multiplex PCR. In the table there are about 90,000 clones, 81% of which are singletons. The TCR comes from a man older than 75 with active or convalescent COVID-19. The sequencing input was peripheral blood. The rearrangement joins TRBV6-5 to TRBJ1-2; 7 positions match TRBD1. The DNA of the CDR3 is TGTGCCAGCAGTTACTCGCAGGGGGGAAACTATGGCTACACCTTC. Protein product: CASSYSQGGNYGYTF.